This TCR beta chain came from a study of T-cell reconstitution after alpha-beta-depleted transplantation in children. This clonotype has a handful of counts. V was trimmed by 4 bases and J by 3 bases, leaving 11 bases between them. The CDR3 covers 13 residues. Germline lookup yields CDR1 SGHDT and CDR2 YYEEEE. The library targeted TCRbeta and was prepared with unique molecular identifiers. TCRdb re-analysed the PCR reads in MiXCR, keeping a single row per CDR3 protein. The sample holds almost 250,000 distinct CDR3 sequences, roughly a quarter seen once. This TCR was recovered from a girl between 2 and 10 years old with Fanconi anemia, due to receive a stem cell transplant. The chain employs TRBV5-6 and TRBJ2-7; D is perhaps TRBD2 (5 bases). This specimen consisted of PBMCs, obtained before TCRalphabeta/CD19-depleted stem cell transplant. The CDR3 is CASSPLGSYEQYF. The CDR3 DNA sequence: TGTGCCAGCAGCCCGCTGGGGAGCTACGAGCAGTACTTC.